The 8 T cell receptor beta chains below were found in one sample sequenced in a study of blood T cell repertoires in COVID-19. Here immunoSEQ multiplex PCR was the method, and the copy in TCRdb shows in-frame clones only, minus some. The data hold 30,000 to 45,000 clones, with 90% observed a single time. The sequenced sample was peripheral blood. The receptors shown here come from a human donor in a cohort sampled during active COVID-19.

The chain combines TRBV6-6 with TRBJ2-3; D gene unclear. V was trimmed by 5 bases and J by 3 bases, leaving 18 bases between them. CDR1 and CDR2 (germline): MNHNY, SVGAGI (reference sequence). This CDR3 comprises 16 residues. The CDR3 region has the DNA TGTGCCAGCAGTAATGCCTTAGCAAGGTCTACAGATACGCAGTATTTT. Its protein product is CASSNALARSTDTQYF.

The gene calls are TRBV27 and TRBJ2-1, with 14 bases aligning to TRBD2. V trimming: 6 bases; J trimming: 8 bases; junction bases outside the gene matches: 6. Germline CDR1 reads MNHEY; CDR2 reads SMNVEV (reference sequence). This CDR3 comprises 15 residues. The CDR3 DNA sequence: TGTGCCAGCAGCCCCCCGACTAGCGGGAGGGATGAGCAGTTCTTC. It specifies CASSPPTSGRDEQFF.

The gene calls are TRBV6-6 and TRBJ2-2; TRBD1 matches 11 bases. The CDR3 length is 15 residues. The junction had 6 bases not matched to a gene; V was cut back by 8 bases and J by 4 bases. CDR1 and CDR2 from the germline V gene are MNHNY and SVGAGI (reference sequence). The CDR3 DNA reads as TGTGCCAGCTTCTCCGGGACAGGGGGCACCGGGGAGCTGTTTTTT. As protein: CASFSGTGGTGELFF.

V gene TRBV27 combines with J gene TRBJ1-3; tentative D call: TRBD1 (6 bases). The germline V and J ends were trimmed by 0 bases and 4 bases, with 7 bases remaining between them. In germline, CDR1 is MNHEY, CDR2 SMNVEV (reference sequence). The CDR3 is 14 residues long. In nucleotides, the CDR3 is TGTGCCAGCAGTTTATCGAGGGGGGGAAACACCATATATTTT. Its translation: CASSLSRGGNTIYF.

This sequence joins TRBV11-2 and TRBJ2-3, with no clear D. Germline V lookup: CDR1 SGHAT, CDR2 FQNNGV. V was trimmed by 4 bases and J by 6 bases, leaving 5 bases between them. The CDR3 extends over 11 amino acids. CDR3 DNA sequence: TGTGCCAGCAGCTCCCGTGATACGCAGTATTTT. Encoded protein: CASSSRDTQYF.

Within the sample, this clone is medium-sized. The V call is TRBV9, the J call TRBJ1-3; no clear D gene. This CDR3 is built from 14 residues. In germline, CDR1 is SGDLS, CDR2 YYNGEE. Trimming left V 4 bases short and J 2 bases short, with 10 bases between. The CDR3 bases are TGTGCCAGCAGCCCTGACGGGACTGGAAACACCATATATTTT. The encoded protein is CASSPDGTGNTIYF.

This chain links TRBV12-3 or TRBV12-4 with TRBJ1-2; D is unresolved. Trimming pared 3 bases from V and 2 bases from J, leaving 7 bases between. This CDR3 is built from 13 residues. CDR3 protein: CASSFPGNYGYTF. As DNA, the CDR3 is TGTGCCAGCAGTTTTCCGGGAAACTATGGCTACACCTTC.

The genes are TRBV24-1 and TRBJ2-1; D unclear. The CDR3 is made up of 16 amino acids. Germline V gives CDR1 KGHDR, CDR2 SFDVKD. Trimming stripped 3 bases from V and 0 bases from J, with 11 bases between. The CDR3, as DNA: TGTGCCACCAGTGATCCCAGAGGTGGCTCCTACAATGAGCAGTTCTTC. This codes for CATSDPRGGSYNEQFF.